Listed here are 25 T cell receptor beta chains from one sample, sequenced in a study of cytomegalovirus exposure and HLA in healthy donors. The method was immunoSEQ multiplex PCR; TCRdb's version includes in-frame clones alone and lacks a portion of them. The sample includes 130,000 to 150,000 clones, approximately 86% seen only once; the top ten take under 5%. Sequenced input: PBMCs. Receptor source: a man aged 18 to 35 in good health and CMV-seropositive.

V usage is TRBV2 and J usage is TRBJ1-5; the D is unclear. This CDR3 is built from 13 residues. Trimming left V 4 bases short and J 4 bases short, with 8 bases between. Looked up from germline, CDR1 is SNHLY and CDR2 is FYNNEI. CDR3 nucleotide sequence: TGTGCCAGCAGTGGGGCAGAGAATCAGCCCCAGCATTTT. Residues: CASSGAENQPQHF.

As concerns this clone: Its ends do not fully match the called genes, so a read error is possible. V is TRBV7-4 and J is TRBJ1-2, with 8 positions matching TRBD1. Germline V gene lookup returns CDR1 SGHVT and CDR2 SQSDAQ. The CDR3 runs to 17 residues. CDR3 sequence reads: CASTLGRQGRSNYGYTF. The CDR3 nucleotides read TGTGCCAGCACCTTAGGGAGACAGGGGCGAAGTAACTATGGCTACACCTTC.

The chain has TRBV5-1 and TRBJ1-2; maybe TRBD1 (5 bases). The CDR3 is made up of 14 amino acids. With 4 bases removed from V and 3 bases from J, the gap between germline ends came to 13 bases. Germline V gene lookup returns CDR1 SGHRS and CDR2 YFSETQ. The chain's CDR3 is CASSPGGGDYGYTF. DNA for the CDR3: TGCGCCAGCAGCCCCGGCGGGGGAGACTATGGCTACACCTTC.

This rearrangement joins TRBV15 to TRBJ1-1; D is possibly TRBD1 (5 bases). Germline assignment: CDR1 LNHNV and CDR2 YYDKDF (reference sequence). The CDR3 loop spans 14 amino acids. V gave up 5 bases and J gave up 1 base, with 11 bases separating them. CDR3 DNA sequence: TGTGCCACCAGCCCTACTGGACAGAACACTGAAGCTTTCTTT. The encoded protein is CATSPTGQNTEAFF.

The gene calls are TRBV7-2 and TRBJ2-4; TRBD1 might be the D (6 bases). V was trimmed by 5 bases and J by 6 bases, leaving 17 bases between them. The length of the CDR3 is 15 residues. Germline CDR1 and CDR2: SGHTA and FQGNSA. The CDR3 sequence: CASSRLGTSLNIQYF. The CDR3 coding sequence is TGTGCCAGCAGCCGACTCGGGACAAGCTTAAACATTCAGTACTTC.

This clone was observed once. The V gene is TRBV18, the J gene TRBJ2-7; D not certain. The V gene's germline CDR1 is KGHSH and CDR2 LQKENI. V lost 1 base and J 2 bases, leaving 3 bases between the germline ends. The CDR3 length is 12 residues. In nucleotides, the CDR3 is TGTGCCAGCTCACCACGCGCCTACGAGCAGTACTTC. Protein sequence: CASSPRAYEQYF.

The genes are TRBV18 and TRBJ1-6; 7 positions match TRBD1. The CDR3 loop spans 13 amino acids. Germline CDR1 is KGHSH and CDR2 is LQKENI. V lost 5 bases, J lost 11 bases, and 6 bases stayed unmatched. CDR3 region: CASSGTEIAPLHF. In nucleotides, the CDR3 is TGTGCCAGCTCAGGGACAGAAATAGCACCCCTCCACTTT.

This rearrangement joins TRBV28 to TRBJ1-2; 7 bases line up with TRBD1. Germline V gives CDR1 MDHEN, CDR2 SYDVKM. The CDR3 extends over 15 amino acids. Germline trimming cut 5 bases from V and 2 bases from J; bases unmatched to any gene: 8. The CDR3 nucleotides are TGTGCCAGCAGTCCACGACAGGGTTTGAACTATGGCTACACCTTC. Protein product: CASSPRQGLNYGYTF.

This CDR3 is CASREGTGTDTQYF. CDR3 in DNA: TGCGCCAGCCGAGAAGGGACAGGGACAGATACGCAGTATTTT. This chain connects TRBV10-1 to TRBJ2-3; TRBD1 matches 9 bases. This CDR3 comprises 14 residues. Looked up from germline, CDR1 is WNHNN and CDR2 is SYGVQD (reference sequence). V shed 8 bases, J shed 3 bases, and the junction held 6 bases outside the gene matches.

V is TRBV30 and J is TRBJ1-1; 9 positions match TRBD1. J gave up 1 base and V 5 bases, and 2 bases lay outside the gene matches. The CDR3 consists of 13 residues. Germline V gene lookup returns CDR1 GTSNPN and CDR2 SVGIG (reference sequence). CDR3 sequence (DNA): TGTGCCTGGCGGGACAGGGAGAACACTGAAGCTTTCTTT. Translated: CAWRDRENTEAFF.

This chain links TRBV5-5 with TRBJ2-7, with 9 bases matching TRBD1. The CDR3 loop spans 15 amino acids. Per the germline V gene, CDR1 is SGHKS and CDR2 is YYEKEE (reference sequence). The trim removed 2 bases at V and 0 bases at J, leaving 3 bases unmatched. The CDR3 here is CASSFGQGSSYEQYF. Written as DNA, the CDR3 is TGTGCCAGCAGCTTCGGACAGGGGTCCTCCTACGAGCAGTACTTC.

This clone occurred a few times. CDR3 sequence: CASSYTQGIYGYTF. The CDR3 DNA reads as TGTGCCAGCAGTTACACACAGGGGATCTATGGCTACACCTTC. The J gene is TRBJ1-2, the V gene TRBV6-5; 7 bases line up with TRBD1. CDR1 and CDR2 from the germline V gene are MNHEY and SVGAGI. CDR3 length: 14 residues. The V gene end was trimmed by 2 bases and the J gene end by 4 bases; junction bases not matched to a gene: 4.

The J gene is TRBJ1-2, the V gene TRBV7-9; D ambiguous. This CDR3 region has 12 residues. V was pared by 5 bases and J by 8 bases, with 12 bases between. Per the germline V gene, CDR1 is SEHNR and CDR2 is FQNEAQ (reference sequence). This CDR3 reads CASSRESLGYTF. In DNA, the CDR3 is TGTGCCAGCAGCCGGGAGTCCCTAGGCTACACCTTC.

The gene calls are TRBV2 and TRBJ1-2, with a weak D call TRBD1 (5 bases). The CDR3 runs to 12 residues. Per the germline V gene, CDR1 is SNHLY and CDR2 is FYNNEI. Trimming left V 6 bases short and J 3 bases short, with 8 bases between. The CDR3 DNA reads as TGTGCCAGCAGCGTCAGGGACTATGGCTACACCTTC. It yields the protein CASSVRDYGYTF.

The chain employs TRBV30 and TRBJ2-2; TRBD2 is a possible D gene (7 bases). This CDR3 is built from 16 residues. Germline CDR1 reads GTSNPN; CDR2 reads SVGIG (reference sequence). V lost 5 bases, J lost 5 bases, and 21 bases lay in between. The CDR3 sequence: CAWGPAGGRRTGELFF. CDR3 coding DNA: TGTGCCTGGGGTCCGGCCGGGGGGCGCAGGACCGGGGAGCTGTTTTTT.

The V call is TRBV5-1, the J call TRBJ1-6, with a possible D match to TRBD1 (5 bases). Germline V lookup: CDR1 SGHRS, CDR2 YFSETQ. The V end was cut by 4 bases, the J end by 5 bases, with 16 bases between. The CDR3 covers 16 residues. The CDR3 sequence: CASSRDAGKNNSPLHF. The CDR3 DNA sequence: TGCGCCAGCAGCCGGGACGCGGGAAAGAATAATTCACCCCTCCACTTT.

The CDR3 loop is CASSKKDKNYEQYF. CDR3 DNA sequence: TGTGCCAGCAGCAAAAAGGACAAAAACTACGAGCAGTACTTC. The V gene is TRBV21-1, the J gene TRBJ2-7; the table's D call TRBD1 went unverified against the DNA. TRBV21-1 is assigned pseudogene status. There are 14 residues in the CDR3.

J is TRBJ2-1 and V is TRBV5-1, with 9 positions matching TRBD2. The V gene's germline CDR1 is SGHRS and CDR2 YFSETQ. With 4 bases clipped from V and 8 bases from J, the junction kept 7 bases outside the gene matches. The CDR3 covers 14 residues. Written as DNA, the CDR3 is TGCGCCAGCAGCGTCGGGACTAGCTGGCATGAGCAGTTCTTC. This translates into CASSVGTSWHEQFF.

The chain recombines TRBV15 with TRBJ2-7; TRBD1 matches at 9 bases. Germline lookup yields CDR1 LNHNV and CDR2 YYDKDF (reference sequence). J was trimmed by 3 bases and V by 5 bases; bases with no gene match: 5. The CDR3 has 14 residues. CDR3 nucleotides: TGTGCCACCAGCTTATTGACAGGGGGCTACGAGCAGTACTTC. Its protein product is CATSLLTGGYEQYF.

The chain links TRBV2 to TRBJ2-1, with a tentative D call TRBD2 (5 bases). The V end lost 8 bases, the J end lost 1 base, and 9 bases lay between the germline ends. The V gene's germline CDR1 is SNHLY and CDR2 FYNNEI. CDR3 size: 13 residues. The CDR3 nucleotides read TGTGCCAGCTTACGGGATTCCTACAATGAGCAGTTCTTC. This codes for CASLRDSYNEQFF. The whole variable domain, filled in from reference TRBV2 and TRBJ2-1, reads EPEVTQTPSHQVTQMGQEVILRCVPISNHLYFYWYRQILGQKVEFLVSFYNNEISEKSEIFDDQFSVERPDGSNFTLKIRSTKLEDSAMYFCASLRDSYNEQFFGPGTRLTVL.

The CDR3 is CASSLGVTGSYNSPLHF. The CDR3 DNA reads as TGTGCCAGCAGCTTGGGTGTAACAGGCTCCTATAATTCACCCCTCCACTTT. The V call is TRBV5-8, the J call TRBJ1-6; tentative D call: TRBD1 (5 bases). V was cut by 0 bases and J by 0 bases, with 10 bases left in between. The CDR3 contains 17 residues. In germline, CDR1 is SGHTS, CDR2 YDEGEE.

In nucleotides, the CDR3 is TGTGCCAGCAGCCCCCCGCGGGGCATCTCCCTCTACGAGCAGTACTTC. Its translation is CASSPPRGISLYEQYF. This sequence joins TRBV5-6 and TRBJ2-7; TRBD2 might be the D (6 bases). Deletions cut 4 bases from V and 3 bases from J, with 20 bases between. The V gene's germline CDR1 is SGHDT and CDR2 YYEEEE. The CDR3 totals 16 residues.

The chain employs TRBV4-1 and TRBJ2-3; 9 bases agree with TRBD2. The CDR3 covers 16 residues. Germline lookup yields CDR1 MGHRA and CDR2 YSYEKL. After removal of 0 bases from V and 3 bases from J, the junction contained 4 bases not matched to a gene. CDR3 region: CASSQEGLAGTDTQYF. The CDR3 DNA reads TGCGCCAGCAGCCAAGAAGGGCTAGCGGGGACAGATACGCAGTATTTT.

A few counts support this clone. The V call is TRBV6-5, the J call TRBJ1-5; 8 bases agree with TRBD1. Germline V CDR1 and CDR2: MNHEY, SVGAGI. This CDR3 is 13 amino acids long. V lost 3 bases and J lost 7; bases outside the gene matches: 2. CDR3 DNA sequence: TGTGCCAGCAGTTATCAGGGGGCCCAGCCCCAGCATTTT. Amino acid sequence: CASSYQGAQPQHF.

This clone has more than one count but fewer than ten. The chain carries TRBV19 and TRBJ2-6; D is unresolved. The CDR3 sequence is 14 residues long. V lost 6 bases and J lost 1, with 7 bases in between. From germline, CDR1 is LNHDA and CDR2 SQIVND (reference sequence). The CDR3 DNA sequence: TGTGCCAGTAGCCGTATGTCTGGGGCCAACGTCCTGACTTTC. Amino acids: CASSRMSGANVLTF.